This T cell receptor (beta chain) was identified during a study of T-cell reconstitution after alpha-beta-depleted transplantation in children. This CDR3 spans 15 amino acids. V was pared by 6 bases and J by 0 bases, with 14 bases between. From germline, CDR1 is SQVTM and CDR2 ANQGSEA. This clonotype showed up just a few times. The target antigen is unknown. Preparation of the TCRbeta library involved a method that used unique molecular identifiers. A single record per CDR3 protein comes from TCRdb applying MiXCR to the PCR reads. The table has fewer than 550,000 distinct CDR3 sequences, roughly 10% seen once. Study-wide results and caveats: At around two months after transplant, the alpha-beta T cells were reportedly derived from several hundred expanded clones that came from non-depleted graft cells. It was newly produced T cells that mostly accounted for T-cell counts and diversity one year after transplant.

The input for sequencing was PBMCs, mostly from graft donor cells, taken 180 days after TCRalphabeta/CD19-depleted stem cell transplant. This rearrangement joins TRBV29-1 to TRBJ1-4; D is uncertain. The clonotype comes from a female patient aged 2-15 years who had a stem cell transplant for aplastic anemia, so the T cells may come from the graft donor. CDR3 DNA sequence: TGCAGCGTGGGCCTCGGGTCAGCAACTAATGAAAAACTGTTTTTT. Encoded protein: CSVGLGSATNEKLFF.